A single sample gave rise to the 6 T cell receptor beta chains below, sequenced in a study of technical replicates of blood from several donors. Assay used: immunoSEQ multiplex PCR; TCRdb lists only in-frame clones, some missing. Here the sample spans fewer than 95,000 clones, approximately 94% being singletons. Sample: T cells isolated from PBMCs. The receptor set was obtained from a human donor in good health.

The chain joins TRBV6-1 to TRBJ2-7; 7 nucleotides line up with TRBD2. The CDR3 runs to 13 residues. V lost 6 bases to trimming and J lost 3 bases; unmatched junction nucleotides: 5. CDR1 and CDR2 from the germline V gene are MNHNS and SASEGT. The CDR3 DNA sequence: TGTGCCAGCAGCTTTGGACTAGTCTACGAGCAGTACTTC. Translation gives CASSFGLVYEQYF.

CDR3: CASSIDRTGKLFF. The CDR3 nucleotides read TGTGCCAGCAGCATTGACAGGACCGGAAAACTGTTTTTT. The chain has TRBV7-6 and TRBJ1-4, with D possibly TRBD1 on 6 matching bases. Germline V gives CDR1 SGHVS, CDR2 FNYEAQ. The CDR3 covers 13 residues. Trimming removed 5 bases from V and 10 bases from J, with 14 bases in between.

This chain connects TRBV6-6 to TRBJ1-2; 9 bases are a match to TRBD1. CDR1 is MNHNY and CDR2 is SVGAGI in the germline V gene (reference sequence). The J segment lost 3 bases and the V segment lost 7 bases, leaving 6 bases of the junction unmatched. The CDR3 contains 14 residues. The CDR3: CASIGQGIHYGYTF. The CDR3 bases are TGTGCCAGCATCGGACAGGGGATTCACTATGGCTACACCTTC.

The chain has TRBV11-3 and TRBJ2-7; 7 bases are shared with TRBD2. The trim removed 5 bases at V and 6 bases at J, leaving 10 bases unmatched. This CDR3 region has 14 residues. From germline, CDR1 is SGHNT and CDR2 YENEEA. CDR3 sequence: CASSRPGREGEQYF. As DNA, the CDR3 is TGTGCCAGCAGCCGTCCGGGCAGGGAGGGCGAGCAGTACTTC.

V and J are TRBV5-1 and TRBJ1-2; TRBD1 is a possible D gene (5 bases). The CDR3 runs 14 residues. The germline CDR1 and CDR2 sequences are SGHRS and YFSETQ. V was trimmed by 2 bases and J by 4 bases, leaving 12 bases between them. The CDR3 DNA follows: TGCGCCAGCAGCTTAGGGGATCTAGGCTATGGCTACACCTTC. Encoded protein: CASSLGDLGYGYTF.

The CDR3 here is CASSQGNDPLEAFF. DNA of the CDR3: TGTGCCAGCAGTCAGGGCAATGACCCTCTTGAAGCTTTCTTT. The chain uses TRBV6-6 and TRBJ1-1, with a weak D call TRBD1 (5 bases). The CDR3 covers 14 residues. V dropped 5 bases and J dropped 7 bases, with 17 bases sitting between them. Looked up from germline, CDR1 is MNHNY and CDR2 is SVGAGI (reference sequence).